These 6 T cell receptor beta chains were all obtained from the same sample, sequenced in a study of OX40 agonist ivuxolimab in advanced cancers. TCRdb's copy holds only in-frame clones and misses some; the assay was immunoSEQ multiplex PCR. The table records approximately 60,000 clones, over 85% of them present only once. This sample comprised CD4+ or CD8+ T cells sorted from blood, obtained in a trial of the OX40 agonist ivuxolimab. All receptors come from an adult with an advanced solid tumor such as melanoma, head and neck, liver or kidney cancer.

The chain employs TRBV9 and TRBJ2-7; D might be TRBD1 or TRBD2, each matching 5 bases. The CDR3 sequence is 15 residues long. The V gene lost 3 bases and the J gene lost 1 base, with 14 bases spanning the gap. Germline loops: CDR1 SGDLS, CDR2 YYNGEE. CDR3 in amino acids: CASSAEPGPSYEQYF. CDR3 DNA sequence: TGTGCCAGCAGCGCTGAACCGGGACCGTCCTACGAGCAGTACTTC. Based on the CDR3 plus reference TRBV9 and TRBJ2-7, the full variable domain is DSGVTQTPKHLITATGQRVTLRCSPRSGDLSVYWYQQSLDQGLQFLIQYYNGEERAKGNILERFSAQQFPDLHSELNLSSLELGDSALYFCASSAEPGPSYEQYFGPGTRLTVT.

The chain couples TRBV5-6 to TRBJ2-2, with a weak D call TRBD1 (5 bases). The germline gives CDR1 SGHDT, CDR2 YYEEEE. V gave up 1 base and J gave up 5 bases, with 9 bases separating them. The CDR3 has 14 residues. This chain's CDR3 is CASSLRYRTGELFF. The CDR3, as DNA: TGTGCCAGCAGCTTGCGCTACAGGACCGGGGAGCTGTTTTTT.

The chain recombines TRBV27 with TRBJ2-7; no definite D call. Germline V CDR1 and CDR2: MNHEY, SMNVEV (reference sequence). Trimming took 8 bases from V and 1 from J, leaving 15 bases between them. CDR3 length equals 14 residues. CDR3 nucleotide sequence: TGTGCCAGCCGAAGCCTGGGCACTTCCTACGAGCAGTACTTC. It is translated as CASRSLGTSYEQYF.

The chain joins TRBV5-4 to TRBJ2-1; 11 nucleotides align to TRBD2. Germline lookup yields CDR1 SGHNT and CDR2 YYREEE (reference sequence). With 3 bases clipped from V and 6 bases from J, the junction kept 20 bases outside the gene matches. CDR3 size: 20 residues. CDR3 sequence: CASSSLGLISGRADRNEQFF. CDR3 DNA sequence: TGTGCCAGCAGCTCCTTAGGTCTGATTAGCGGGAGGGCCGACCGCAATGAGCAGTTCTTC.

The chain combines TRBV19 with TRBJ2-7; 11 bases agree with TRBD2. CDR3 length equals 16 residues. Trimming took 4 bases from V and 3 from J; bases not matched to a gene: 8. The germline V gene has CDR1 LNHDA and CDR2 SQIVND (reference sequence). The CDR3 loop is CASSTTSGKGDYEQYF. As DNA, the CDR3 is TGTGCCAGTAGTACGACTAGCGGGAAGGGCGACTACGAGCAGTACTTC.

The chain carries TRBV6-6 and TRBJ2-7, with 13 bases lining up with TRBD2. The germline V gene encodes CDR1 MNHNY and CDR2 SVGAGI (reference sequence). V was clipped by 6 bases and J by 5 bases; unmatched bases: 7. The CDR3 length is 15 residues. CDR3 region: CASRVAGLAGDEQYF. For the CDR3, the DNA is TGTGCCAGCAGGGTAGCCGGACTAGCGGGAGACGAGCAGTACTTC.